This T cell receptor beta chain came from a study of T cell responses to AZD1222 COVID-19 vaccine. Overall study findings and caveats: Two AZD1222 doses significantly raised spike-specific TCR breadth and depth over controls.

Germline V gives CDR1 MNHEY, CDR2 SVGAGI. The V end was cut by 4 bases, the J end by 1 base, with 15 bases between. The CDR3 contains 16 residues. For this clone: Its antigen is not known.

Clones were sequenced by immunoSEQ multiplex PCR, and TCRdb holds only the in-frame ones, with some missing. The profile covers under 150,000 clones, with nearly 95% appearing a single time and 4.5% to 6% taken by the ten largest. The sequenced sample was peripheral blood, obtained on day 0 of AZD1222 vaccination. The chain couples TRBV6-5 to TRBJ2-3; D is possibly TRBD1 (6 bases). The TCR originated in an adult in good health. The CDR3 is CASSLGLGARTDTQYF. The CDR3 bases are TGTGCCAGCAGTTTGGGCTTGGGGGCTCGCACAGATACGCAGTATTTT.